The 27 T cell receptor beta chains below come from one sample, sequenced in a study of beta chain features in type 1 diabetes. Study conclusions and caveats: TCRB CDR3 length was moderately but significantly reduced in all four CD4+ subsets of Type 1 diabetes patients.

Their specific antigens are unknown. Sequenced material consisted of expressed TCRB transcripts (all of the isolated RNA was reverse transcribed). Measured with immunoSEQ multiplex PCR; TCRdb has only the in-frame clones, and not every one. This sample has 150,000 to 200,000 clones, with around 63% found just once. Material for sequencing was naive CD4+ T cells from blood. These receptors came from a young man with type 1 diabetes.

The chain's CDR3 is CASSPLSGTWDTQYF. The CDR3 nucleotides read TGTGCCAGCAGTCCCCTCTCCGGGACTTGGGATACGCAGTATTTT. This chain uses TRBV6-5 with TRBJ2-3; maybe TRBD2 (6 bases). V lost 5 bases and J 6 bases, leaving 18 bases between the germline ends. Germline V gives CDR1 MNHEY, CDR2 SVGAGI. This CDR3 region has 15 residues.

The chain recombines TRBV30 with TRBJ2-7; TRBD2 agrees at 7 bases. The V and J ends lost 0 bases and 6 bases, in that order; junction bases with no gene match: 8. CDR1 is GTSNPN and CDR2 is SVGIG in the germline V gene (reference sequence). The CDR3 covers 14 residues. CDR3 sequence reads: CAWSVLAGVGEQYF. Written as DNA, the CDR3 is TGTGCCTGGAGTGTTCTCGCGGGGGTGGGCGAGCAGTACTTC. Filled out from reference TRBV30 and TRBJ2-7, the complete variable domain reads SQTIHQWPATLVQPVGSPLSLECTVEGTSNPNLYWYRQAAGRGLQLLFYSVGIGQISSEVPQNLSASRPQDRQFILSSKKLLLSDSGFYLCAWSVLAGVGEQYFGPGTRLTVT.

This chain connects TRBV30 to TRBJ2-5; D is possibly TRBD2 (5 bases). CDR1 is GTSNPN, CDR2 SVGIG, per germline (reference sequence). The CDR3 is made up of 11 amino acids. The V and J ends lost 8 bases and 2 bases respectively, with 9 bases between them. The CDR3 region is CAGRGQETQYF. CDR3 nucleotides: TGTGCCGGCCGGGGTCAAGAGACCCAGTACTTC.

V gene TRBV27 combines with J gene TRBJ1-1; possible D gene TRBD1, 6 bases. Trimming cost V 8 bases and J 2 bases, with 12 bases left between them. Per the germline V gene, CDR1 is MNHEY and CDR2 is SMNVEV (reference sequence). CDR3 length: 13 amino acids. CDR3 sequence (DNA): TGTGCCAGCCACGGACAGATTAACACTGAAGCTTTCTTT. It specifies CASHGQINTEAFF.

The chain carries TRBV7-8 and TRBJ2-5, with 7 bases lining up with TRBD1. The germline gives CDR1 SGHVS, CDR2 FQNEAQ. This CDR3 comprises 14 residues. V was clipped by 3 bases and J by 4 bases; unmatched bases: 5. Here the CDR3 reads CASSFGRGRETQYF. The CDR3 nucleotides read TGTGCCAGCAGCTTTGGCAGGGGGAGAGAGACCCAGTACTTC.

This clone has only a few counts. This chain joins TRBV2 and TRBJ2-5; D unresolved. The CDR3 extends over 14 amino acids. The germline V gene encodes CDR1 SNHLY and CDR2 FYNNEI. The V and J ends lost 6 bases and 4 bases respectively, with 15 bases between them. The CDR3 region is CASSPRGRGETQYF. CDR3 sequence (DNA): TGTGCCAGCAGCCCCCGTGGGCGAGGAGAGACCCAGTACTTC.

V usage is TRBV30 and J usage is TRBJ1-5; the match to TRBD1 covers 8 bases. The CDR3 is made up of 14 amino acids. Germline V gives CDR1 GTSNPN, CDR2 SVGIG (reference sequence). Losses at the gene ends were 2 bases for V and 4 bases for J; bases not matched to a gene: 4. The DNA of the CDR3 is TGTGCCTGGAGTATCGGGACAGGTAATCAGCCCCAGCATTTT. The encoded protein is CAWSIGTGNQPQHF.

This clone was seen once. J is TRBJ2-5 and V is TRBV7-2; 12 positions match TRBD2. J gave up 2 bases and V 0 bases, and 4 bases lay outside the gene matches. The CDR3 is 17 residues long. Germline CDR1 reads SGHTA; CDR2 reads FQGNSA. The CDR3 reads CASSLAPLAGGQETQYF. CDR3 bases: TGTGCCAGCAGCTTAGCCCCACTAGCGGGGGGACAAGAGACCCAGTACTTC.

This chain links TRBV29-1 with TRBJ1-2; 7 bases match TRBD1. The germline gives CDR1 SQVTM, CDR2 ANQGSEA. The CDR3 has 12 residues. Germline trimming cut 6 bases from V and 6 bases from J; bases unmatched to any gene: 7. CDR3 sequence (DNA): TGCAGCGTATCCGGGACAGCTAATGGCTACACCTTC. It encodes CSVSGTANGYTF.

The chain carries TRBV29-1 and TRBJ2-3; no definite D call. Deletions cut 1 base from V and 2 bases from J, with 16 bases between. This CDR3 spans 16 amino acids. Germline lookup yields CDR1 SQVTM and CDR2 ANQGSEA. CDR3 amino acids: CSVEGVQNNPTDTQYF. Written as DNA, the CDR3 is TGCAGCGTTGAAGGCGTCCAAAATAACCCCACAGATACGCAGTATTTT.

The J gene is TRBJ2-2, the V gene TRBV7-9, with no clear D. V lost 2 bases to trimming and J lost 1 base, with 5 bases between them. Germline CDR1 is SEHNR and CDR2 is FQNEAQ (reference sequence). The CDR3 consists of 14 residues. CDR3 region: CASSLIRNTGELFF. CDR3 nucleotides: TGTGCCAGCAGCTTAATCCGGAACACCGGGGAGCTGTTTTTT.

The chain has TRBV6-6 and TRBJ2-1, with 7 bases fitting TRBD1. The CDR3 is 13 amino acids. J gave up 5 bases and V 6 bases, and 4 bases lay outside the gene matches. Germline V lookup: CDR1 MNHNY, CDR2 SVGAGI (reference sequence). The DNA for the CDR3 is TGTGCCAGCAGCCGGGGACAGAACAATGAGCAGTTCTTC. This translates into CASSRGQNNEQFF.

CDR3 sequence reads: CASSQETTRYNSPLHF. The DNA of the CDR3 is TGCGCCAGCAGCCAAGAAACCACAAGATATAATTCACCCCTCCACTTT. This chain joins TRBV4-3 and TRBJ1-6, with D uncertain. Trimming took 0 bases from V and 4 from J, leaving 10 bases between them. The CDR3 is made up of 16 amino acids. Germline V gene sequence: CDR1 LGHNA, CDR2 YSLEER.

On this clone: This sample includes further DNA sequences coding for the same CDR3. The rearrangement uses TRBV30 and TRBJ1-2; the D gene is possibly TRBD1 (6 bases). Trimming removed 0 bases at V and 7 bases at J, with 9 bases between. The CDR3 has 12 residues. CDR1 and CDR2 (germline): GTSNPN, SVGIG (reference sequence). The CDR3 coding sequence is TGTGCCTGGAGTGTACAGGGAGGTGGCTACACCTTC. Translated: CAWSVQGGGYTF.

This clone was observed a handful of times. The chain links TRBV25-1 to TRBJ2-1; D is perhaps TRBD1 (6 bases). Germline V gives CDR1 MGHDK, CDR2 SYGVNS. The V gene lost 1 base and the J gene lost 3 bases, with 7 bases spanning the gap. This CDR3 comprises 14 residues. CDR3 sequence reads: CASSESDSYNEQFF. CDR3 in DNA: TGTGCCAGCAGTGAATCGGACAGCTACAATGAGCAGTTCTTC.

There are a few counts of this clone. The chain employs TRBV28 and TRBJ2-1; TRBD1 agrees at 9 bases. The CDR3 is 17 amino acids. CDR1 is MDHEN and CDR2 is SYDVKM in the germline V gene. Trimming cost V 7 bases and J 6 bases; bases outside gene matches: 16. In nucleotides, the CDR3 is TGTGCCAGCACCCAAAGTCGTGGAGGGACAGGGAGCAATGAGCAGTTCTTC. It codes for CASTQSRGGTGSNEQFF.

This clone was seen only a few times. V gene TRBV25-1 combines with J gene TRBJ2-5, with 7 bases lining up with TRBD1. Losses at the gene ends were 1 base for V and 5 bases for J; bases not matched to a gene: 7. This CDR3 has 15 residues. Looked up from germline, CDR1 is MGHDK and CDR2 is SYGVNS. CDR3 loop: CASSELAGGSETQYF. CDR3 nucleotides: TGTGCCAGCAGTGAATTGGCAGGGGGATCGGAGACCCAGTACTTC. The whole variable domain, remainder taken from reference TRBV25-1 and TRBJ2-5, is EADIYQTPRYLVIGTGKKITLECSQTMGHDKMYWYQQDPGMELHLIHYSYGVNSTEKGDLSSESTVSRIRTEHFPLTLESARPSHTSQYLCASSELAGGSETQYFGPGTRLLVL.

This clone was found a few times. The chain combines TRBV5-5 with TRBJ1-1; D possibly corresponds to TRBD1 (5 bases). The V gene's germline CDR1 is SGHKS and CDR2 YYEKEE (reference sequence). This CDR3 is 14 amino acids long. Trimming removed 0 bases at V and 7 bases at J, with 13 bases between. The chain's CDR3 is CASSLVSRDGEAFF. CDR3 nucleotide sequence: TGTGCCAGCAGCTTGGTTTCCAGGGATGGTGAAGCTTTCTTT.

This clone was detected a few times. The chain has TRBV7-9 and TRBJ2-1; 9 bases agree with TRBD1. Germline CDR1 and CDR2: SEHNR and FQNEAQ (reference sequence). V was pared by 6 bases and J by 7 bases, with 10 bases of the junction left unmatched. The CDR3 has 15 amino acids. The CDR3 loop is CASRSRDRARNEQFF. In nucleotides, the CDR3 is TGTGCCAGCAGATCACGGGACAGGGCCCGGAATGAGCAGTTCTTC. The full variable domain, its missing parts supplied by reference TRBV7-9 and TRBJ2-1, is DTGVSQNPRHKITKRGQNVTFRCDPISEHNRLYWYRQTLGQGPEFLTYFQNEAQLEKSRLLSDRFSAERPKGSFSTLEIQRTEQGDSAMYLCASRSRDRARNEQFFGPGTRLTVL.

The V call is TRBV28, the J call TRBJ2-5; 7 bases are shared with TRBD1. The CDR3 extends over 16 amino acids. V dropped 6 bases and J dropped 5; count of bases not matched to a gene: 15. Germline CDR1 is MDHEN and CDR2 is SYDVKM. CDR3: CASRQVMRGPDETQYF. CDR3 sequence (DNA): TGTGCCAGCAGACAAGTCATGAGGGGGCCGGACGAGACCCAGTACTTC.

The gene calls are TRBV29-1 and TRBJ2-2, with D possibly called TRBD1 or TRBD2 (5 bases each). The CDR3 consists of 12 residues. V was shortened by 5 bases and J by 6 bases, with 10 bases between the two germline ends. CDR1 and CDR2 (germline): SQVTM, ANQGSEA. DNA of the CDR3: TGCAGCGTTAGTCGGGACGCCGGGGAGCTGTTTTTT. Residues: CSVSRDAGELFF.

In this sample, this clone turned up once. The CDR3 loop reads CSVELVGPEAFF. Written as DNA, the CDR3 is TGCAGCGTTGAGTTAGTAGGTCCGGAAGCTTTCTTT. The chain recombines TRBV29-1 with TRBJ1-1; D remains ambiguous. The CDR3 spans 12 residues. With 3 bases removed from V and 8 bases from J, the gap between germline ends came to 13 bases. Germline CDR1 is SQVTM and CDR2 is ANQGSEA.

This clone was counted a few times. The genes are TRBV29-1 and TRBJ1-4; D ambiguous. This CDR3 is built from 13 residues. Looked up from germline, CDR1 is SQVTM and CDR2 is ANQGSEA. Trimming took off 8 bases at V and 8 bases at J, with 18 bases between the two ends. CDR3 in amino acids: CSYKGPGGEKLFF. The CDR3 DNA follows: TGCAGCTACAAGGGCCCCGGCGGGGAAAAACTGTTTTTT.

This chain's CDR3 is CSGTAGGSDTQYF. The CDR3 DNA reads as TGCAGCGGGACGGCGGGGGGCTCAGATACGCAGTATTTT. The chain recombines TRBV29-1 with TRBJ2-3; 8 bases map to TRBD2. CDR1 and CDR2 (germline): SQVTM, ANQGSEA. This CDR3 comprises 13 residues. The J segment lost 4 bases and the V segment lost 7 bases, leaving 7 bases of the junction unmatched.

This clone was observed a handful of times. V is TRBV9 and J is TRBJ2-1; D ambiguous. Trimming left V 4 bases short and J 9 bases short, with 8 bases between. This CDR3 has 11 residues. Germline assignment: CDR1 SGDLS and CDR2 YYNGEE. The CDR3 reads CASSFDTEQFF. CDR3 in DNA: TGTGCCAGCAGCTTCGACACTGAGCAGTTCTTC.

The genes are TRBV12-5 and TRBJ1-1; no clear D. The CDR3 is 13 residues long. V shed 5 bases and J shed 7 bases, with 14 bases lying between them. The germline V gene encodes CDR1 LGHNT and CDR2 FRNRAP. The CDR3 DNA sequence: TGTGCTAGTGGTACCGCATGGGGTGATGAAGCTTTCTTT. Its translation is CASGTAWGDEAFF.

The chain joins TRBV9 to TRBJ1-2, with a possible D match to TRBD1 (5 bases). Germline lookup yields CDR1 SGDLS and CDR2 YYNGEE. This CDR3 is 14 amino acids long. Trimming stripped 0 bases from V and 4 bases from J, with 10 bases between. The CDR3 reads CASSVERDGYGYTF. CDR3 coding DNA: TGTGCCAGCAGCGTAGAGAGGGACGGCTATGGCTACACCTTC.